One sample yielded the 21 T cell receptor beta chains listed below, sequenced in a study of blood T cell repertoires in COVID-19. The assay was immunoSEQ multiplex PCR, and TCRdb's table has in-frame clones only and misses some. The sample holds some 250,000 clones, around 83% seen once. The sequenced sample consisted of peripheral blood. The receptors come from a woman aged 18-29 years with acute or convalescent COVID-19.

The V and J genes are TRBV10-3 and TRBJ1-1; the D is unclear. CDR3 length: 14 amino acids. Germline CDR1 is ENHRY and CDR2 is SYGVKD. V was shortened by 6 bases and J by 0 bases, with 11 bases between the two germline ends. The CDR3 coding sequence is TGTGCCATCAGCGCGGGTATTATGAACACTGAAGCTTTCTTT. Amino acids: CAISAGIMNTEAFF.

This clone was recorded once. DNA for the CDR3: TGTGCCAGCAGCGGACAGGGATCCTACAATGAGCAGTTCTTC. This codes for CASSGQGSYNEQFF. This chain connects TRBV27 to TRBJ2-1; 8 bases match TRBD1. Germline CDR1 is MNHEY and CDR2 is SMNVEV (reference sequence). The CDR3 length is 14 residues. The V and J ends lost 6 bases and 1 base, in that order; junction bases with no gene match: 2.

J is TRBJ1-2 and V is TRBV5-1, with D possibly TRBD1 on 5 matching bases. Germline V gene sequence: CDR1 SGHRS, CDR2 YFSETQ. This CDR3 comprises 16 residues. V lost 2 bases and J 0 bases, leaving 14 bases between the germline ends. CDR3 bases: TGCGCCAGCAGCTTAGGGGTAATCGTAACTAACTATGGCTACACCTTC. The encoded protein is CASSLGVIVTNYGYTF.

The CDR3 DNA is TGTGCCACCAGCAGAGAACAGGGTGGGGCCAACGTCCTGACTTTC. It codes for CATSREQGGANVLTF. This sequence joins TRBV15 and TRBJ2-6, with D maybe TRBD1 (6 bases). Germline V gene data show CDR1 as LNHNV and CDR2 as YYDKDF (reference sequence). The CDR3 runs 15 residues. Trimming removed 0 bases at V and 3 bases at J, with 6 bases between.

The rearrangement uses TRBV15 and TRBJ2-1, with D perhaps TRBD2 (6 bases). Per the germline V gene, CDR1 is LNHNV and CDR2 is YYDKDF (reference sequence). This CDR3 contains 15 residues. Trimming shortened V by 5 bases and J by 2 bases, and 13 bases separated the two germline ends. The CDR3 DNA is TGTGCCACCAGCCCCGGGAGTGGCACCTACAATGAGCAGTTCTTC. Translating it yields CATSPGSGTYNEQFF.

This clone was picked up many times. Within the sample, other DNA sequences also encode this same CDR3. This chain uses TRBV5-6 with TRBJ1-2; 9 nucleotides match TRBD1. Germline assignment: CDR1 SGHDT and CDR2 YYEEEE. CDR3 length: 13 amino acids. Trimming removed 2 bases from V and 6 bases from J; junction bases left unmatched: 2. The CDR3 DNA reads TGTGCCAGCAGCTTCCGACAGGGGGATGGCTACACCTTC. Its translation is CASSFRQGDGYTF.

The chain recombines TRBV5-4 with TRBJ2-1; 7 nucleotides line up with TRBD1. The CDR3 totals 15 residues. Germline lookup yields CDR1 SGHNT and CDR2 YYREEE (reference sequence). With V trimmed by 1 base and J by 4 bases, 5 bases remained unmatched. CDR3 sequence reads: CASSLPGTAYNEQFF. DNA of the CDR3: TGTGCCAGCAGCTTGCCCGGGACAGCATACAATGAGCAGTTCTTC.

The chain has TRBV6-2 or TRBV6-3 and TRBJ2-5; unclear D gene. This CDR3 has 11 amino acids. V lost 2 bases and J 6 bases, leaving 4 bases between the germline ends. In germline, CDR1 is MNHEY, CDR2 SVGEGT. CDR3 amino acids: CASSYPKTQYF. As DNA, the CDR3 is TGTGCCAGCAGTTACCCCAAGACCCAGTACTTC.

V is TRBV9 and J is TRBJ1-3; D uncertain. Trimming shortened V by 4 bases and J by 1 base, and 9 bases separated the two germline ends. The CDR3 extends over 14 amino acids. Germline CDR1 and CDR2: SGDLS and YYNGEE. The CDR3 sequence is CASSREASGNTIYF. In nucleotides, the CDR3 is TGTGCCAGCAGCCGCGAGGCGTCTGGAAACACCATATATTTT. The variable domain in full, with the rest retrieved from reference TRBV9 and TRBJ1-3, is DSGVTQTPKHLITATGQRVTLRCSPRSGDLSVYWYQQSLDQGLQFLIQYYNGEERAKGNILERFSAQQFPDLHSELNLSSLELGDSALYFCASSREASGNTIYFGEGSWLTVV.

J is TRBJ2-7 and V is TRBV7-2; D not resolved. The CDR3 contains 14 residues. Per the germline V gene, CDR1 is SGHTA and CDR2 is FQGNSA. V lost 1 base to trimming and J lost 2 bases, with 9 bases between them. The CDR3 loop reads CASSLVVETYEQYF. CDR3 bases: TGTGCCAGCAGCTTAGTAGTAGAGACCTACGAGCAGTACTTC.

The J gene is TRBJ1-6, the V gene TRBV11-2, with D unclear. The germline V gene encodes CDR1 SGHAT and CDR2 FQNNGV. The CDR3 runs 12 residues. Trimming took 5 bases from V and 7 from J, leaving 6 bases between them. CDR3 coding DNA: TGTGCCAGCAGCAACAAAAATTCACCCCTCCACTTT. Amino acid sequence: CASSNKNSPLHF.

The CDR3 DNA reads as TGTGCCAGCAGCCAAGCACCCAGGACATTAGCCGGGGAGCTGTTTTTT. Translating gives CASSQAPRTLAGELFF. The chain joins TRBV14 to TRBJ2-2; possibly TRBD1 for D (5 bases). The length of the CDR3 is 16 residues. The V and J ends lost 1 base and 6 bases respectively, with 15 bases between them. The V gene's germline CDR1 is SGHDN and CDR2 FVKESK.

This sequence joins TRBV3-1 (or the pseudogene TRBV3-2) and TRBJ2-2; 14 bases line up with TRBD2. J lost 5 bases, V lost 2 bases, and 4 bases had no gene match. The germline CDR1 and CDR2 sequences are LGHDT and YNNKEL (reference sequence). The length of the CDR3 is 17 residues. As DNA, the CDR3 is TGTGCCAGCAGCCAAAAACGGACTAGCGGGAGGACCGGGGAGCTGTTTTTT. This sequence encodes CASSQKRTSGRTGELFF.

The V gene is TRBV11-2, the J gene TRBJ2-1; 7 bases agree with TRBD1. The germline gives CDR1 SGHAT, CDR2 FQNNGV. V was pared by 0 bases and J by 1 base, with 0 bases of the junction left unmatched. There are 15 residues in the CDR3. CDR3 loop: CASSLEGQSYNEQFF. The CDR3 nucleotides read TGTGCCAGCAGCTTAGAGGGACAGTCCTACAATGAGCAGTTCTTC. The complete variable domain, with remaining parts taken from reference TRBV11-2 and TRBJ2-1, reads EAGVAQSPRYKIIEKRQSVAFWCNPISGHATLYWYQQILGQGPKLLIQFQNNGVVDDSQLPKDRFSAERLKGVDSTLKIQPAKLEDSAVYLCASSLEGQSYNEQFFGPGTRLTVL.

The J gene is TRBJ1-1, the V gene TRBV5-4, with 7 bases fitting TRBD1. The CDR3 spans 15 residues. Trimming removed 2 bases from V and 1 base from J; junction bases left unmatched: 5. Germline V gives CDR1 SGHNT, CDR2 YYREEE (reference sequence). The CDR3 region is CASSFYGTANTEAFF. The CDR3, as DNA: TGTGCCAGCAGCTTTTACGGGACAGCGAACACTGAAGCTTTCTTT.

This chain uses TRBV5-1 with TRBJ2-3; D is unclear. V lost 0 bases and J lost 1, with 3 bases in between. The CDR3 has 13 amino acids. Looked up from germline, CDR1 is SGHRS and CDR2 is YFSETQ. The CDR3 reads CASSLVGTDTQYF. The CDR3, as DNA: TGCGCCAGCAGCTTGGTCGGCACAGATACGCAGTATTTT.

This clone has a handful of counts. V usage is TRBV5-6 and J usage is TRBJ2-1; D possibly corresponds to TRBD1 (5 bases). The V gene lost 2 bases and the J gene lost 5 bases, with 20 bases spanning the gap. The CDR3 contains 17 residues. Germline CDR1 reads SGHDT; CDR2 reads YYEEEE. The CDR3 loop is CASSFDLLWQGNNEQFF. DNA for the CDR3: TGTGCCAGCAGCTTCGATCTTCTTTGGCAGGGAAACAATGAGCAGTTCTTC.

This chain joins TRBV7-6 and TRBJ2-1, with TRBD2 identical over 12 bases. The V gene's germline CDR1 is SGHVS and CDR2 FNYEAQ. The CDR3 loop spans 16 amino acids. V trimming: 1 base; J trimming: 9 bases; junction bases outside the gene matches: 7. The CDR3 loop reads CASSLGLAGGPGEQFF. CDR3 nucleotides: TGTGCCAGCAGCTTAGGGCTAGCGGGAGGGCCTGGTGAGCAGTTCTTC.

The chain couples TRBV5-8 to TRBJ2-3; TRBD1 matches at 10 bases. This CDR3 has 16 amino acids. Germline CDR1 SGHTS, CDR2 YDEGEE. The V gene end was trimmed by 4 bases and the J gene end by 0 bases; junction bases not matched to a gene: 5. The CDR3 DNA reads TGTGCCAGCAGCCCGGGACAGGGGAAGAGCACAGATACGCAGTATTTT. This translates into CASSPGQGKSTDTQYF.

The chain recombines TRBV9 with TRBJ1-2; TRBD1 agrees at 10 bases. The V and J ends lost 3 bases and 4 bases, in that order; junction bases with no gene match: 0. CDR1 and CDR2 from the germline V gene are SGDLS and YYNGEE. The CDR3 is 13 amino acids. For the CDR3, the DNA is TGTGCCAGCAGCGGGACAGGGGGCTATGGCTACACCTTC. Protein: CASSGTGGYGYTF.

This clone has a single count. The CDR3 loop is CASSEAPGGNGYTF. CDR3 nucleotide sequence: TGTGCCAGCAGTGAAGCCCCAGGGGGTAATGGCTACACCTTC. This rearrangement joins TRBV25-1 to TRBJ1-2; 7 nucleotides agree with TRBD1. Germline values: CDR1 MGHDK, CDR2 SYGVNS. The V gene end was trimmed by 2 bases and the J gene end by 6 bases; junction bases not matched to a gene: 6. This CDR3 has 14 amino acids.